This is a list of T cell receptor beta chains from one sample in a study of blood T cells in healthy people across ages. TCRdb processed the 5' RACE reads anew with MiXCR; each CDR3 protein has one entry. The sample has around 800,000 distinct CDR3 sequences, 35% to 50% seen once. What was sequenced was blood. These receptors were obtained from a man of 80 years or more in good health. CDR3s include the opening cysteine and the closing phenylalanine or tryptophan. D genes are given only for firm matches. Only some rows state a clone size, as once, few, many or a class for expanded clones.

TRBV15	-	TRBJ2-5	many	CATSSMRGYQETQYF	TGTGCCACCAGCAGTATGAGGGGGTACCAAGAGACCCAGTACTTC
TRBV12-3/TRBV12-4	-	TRBJ1-1	-	CASTLGGRNTEAFF	TGTGCCAGCACCCTGGGGGGTAGGAACACTGAAGCTTTCTTT
TRBV4-2	-	TRBJ2-7	many	CASSQDRLYEQYF	TGTGCCAGCAGCCAAGATAGGCTCTACGAGCAGTACTTC
TRBV4-1	TRBD2	TRBJ2-1	few	CASSQGSSGRMFF	TGCGCCAGCAGCCAAGGTAGTAGCGGGAGAATGTTCTTC
TRBV20-1	TRBD1	TRBJ1-4	-	CSARAIPGTGLSEKLFF	TGCAGTGCTAGAGCGATCCCCGGGACAGGGCTTAGTGAAAAACTGTTTTTT
TRBV20-1	TRBD1	TRBJ2-7	-	CSAPGQGKSEQYF	TGCAGTGCGCCAGGACAGGGGAAATCCGAGCAGTACTTC
TRBV7-9	-	TRBJ2-3	few	CASSPLGFGDTQYF	TGTGCCAGCAGCCCCTTAGGGTTTGGAGATACGCAGTATTTT
TRBV7-9	TRBD1	TRBJ2-5	few	CASSPQGARETQYF	TGTGCCAGCAGCCCCCAGGGGGCAAGGGAGACCCAGTACTTC
TRBV4-1	TRBD2	TRBJ2-1	-	CTSSQSSGASSYNEQFF	TGCACCAGCAGCCAAAGTAGCGGGGCCAGCTCCTACAATGAGCAGTTCTTC
TRBV29-1	TRBD1	TRBJ2-1	many	CSVLTGGNEQFF	TGCAGCGTTCTCACAGGGGGCAATGAGCAGTTCTTC
TRBV28	TRBD1	TRBJ1-2	-	CASSFPTGRGLNYGYTF	TGTGCCAGCAGTTTCCCTACCGGCAGGGGGCTTAACTATGGCTACACCTTC
TRBV20-1	-	TRBJ2-7	-	CSASPGTLPYEQYF	TGCAGTGCTAGCCCCGGGACATTGCCCTACGAGCAGTACTTC
TRBV12-3/TRBV12-4	-	TRBJ1-2	-	CASSFRDSGPYGYTF	TGTGCCAGCAGTTTCCGGGACTCCGGACCCTATGGCTACACCTTC
TRBV20-1	TRBD2	TRBJ2-1	-	CSASGGTSGNNEQFF	TGCAGTGCTAGTGGGGGGACTAGCGGAAACAATGAGCAGTTCTTC
TRBV20-1	-	TRBJ2-1	-	CSARGKGLYNEQFF	TGCAGTGCTAGAGGAAAGGGACTCTACAATGAGCAGTTCTTC
TRBV7-2	TRBD1	TRBJ2-7	-	CASSLMGQVFYEQYF	TGTGCCAGCAGCTTAATGGGACAGGTATTCTACGAGCAGTACTTC
TRBV28	TRBD1	TRBJ2-5	-	CASSARTGEYQETQYF	TGTGCCAGCAGTGCAAGGACAGGGGAGTACCAAGAGACCCAGTACTTC
TRBV15	TRBD2	TRBJ2-1	few	CATSDNLAGAGGDEQFF	TGTGCCACCAGCGACAATTTAGCGGGAGCCGGCGGCGACGAGCAGTTCTTC
TRBV5-1	TRBD1	TRBJ2-7	-	CASSAMTGDFYEQYF	TGCGCCAGCTCAGCGATGACAGGGGATTTCTACGAGCAGTACTTC
TRBV30	-	TRBJ2-5	-	CAWRESEETQYF	TGTGCCTGGCGGGAGAGCGAAGAGACCCAGTACTTC
TRBV25-1	-	TRBJ2-2	few	CASSLLGNTGELFF	TGTGCCAGCAGTCTCCTGGGGAACACCGGGGAGCTGTTTTTT
TRBV7-2	TRBD1	TRBJ2-7	-	CASGRDRAYEQYF	TGTGCCAGCGGCCGGGACAGGGCCTACGAGCAGTACTTC
TRBV4-2	-	TRBJ1-2	-	CASSQDSARGNYGYTF	TGTGCCAGCAGCCAAGATTCGGCCAGGGGAAACTATGGCTACACCTTC
TRBV10-3	-	TRBJ2-2	-	CAISESSGLAGELFF	TGTGCCATCAGTGAGTCAAGCGGTCTAGCCGGGGAGCTGTTTTTT
TRBV6-2/TRBV6-3	-	TRBJ2-7	few	CASSYWDGTYEQYF	TGTGCCAGCAGTTACTGGGACGGGACCTACGAGCAGTACTTC
TRBV12-3/TRBV12-4	TRBD1	TRBJ2-5	few	CASSLEGARGTQYF	TGTGCCAGCAGTTTAGAGGGGGCGAGGGGGACCCAGTACTTC
TRBV20-1	TRBD1	TRBJ2-5	-	CSAEDRGRGRVQYF	TGCAGTGCTGAGGACAGGGGACGGGGGCGCGTCCAGTACTTC
TRBV6-2/TRBV6-3	-	TRBJ1-5	-	CASSYFDGENQPQHF	TGTGCCAGCAGTTACTTTGATGGGGAGAATCAGCCCCAGCATTTT
TRBV7-8	TRBD2	TRBJ2-1	few	CASSLVRGGSNEQFF	TGTGCCAGCAGCTTAGTTCGGGGCGGGAGCAATGAGCAGTTCTTC
TRBV12-3/TRBV12-4	-	TRBJ2-7	many	CASRRDGSYEQYF	TGTGCCAGCAGGCGGGACGGGTCCTACGAGCAGTACTTC
TRBV12-3/TRBV12-4	-	TRBJ2-5	few	CASSSRRGETQYF	TGTGCCAGCAGTTCCCGGCGCGGAGAGACCCAGTACTTC
TRBV9	TRBD2	TRBJ2-5	-	CASSVGLAGRTQYF	TGTGCCAGCAGCGTGGGGCTAGCGGGTAGGACCCAGTACTTC
TRBV4-3	TRBD2	TRBJ2-7	-	CASSPGTSGLGSYEQYF	TGCGCCAGCAGCCCCGGGACTAGCGGTTTAGGATCCTACGAGCAGTACTTC
TRBV6-6	-	TRBJ2-3	few	CASSDRWGDTQYF	TGTGCCAGCAGCGATCGGTGGGGAGATACGCAGTATTTT
TRBV28	TRBD2	TRBJ2-3	-	CASSLSGAGETDTQYF	TGTGCCAGCAGTTTAAGTGGGGCGGGAGAGACAGATACGCAGTATTTT